Below, 15 T cell receptor beta chains from the same sample are listed, as sequenced in a study of blood T cell repertoires in COVID-19 (TCRdb year 2020). Libraries came from the immunoSEQ multiplex PCR assay. As stored in TCRdb, this immuneACCESS dataset retains in-frame rearrangements with V and J assigned. A fraction of the clones does not appear; measured against another copy, unresolved V genes explain less than half of the discrepancy, and the remainder lacks a known reason. This sample holds about 45,000 clones; approximately 92% were observed only once. The top ten clonotypes cover under 0.4% of the sample. Source material: peripheral blood. The receptors here all came from a man aged 50 to 60 with COVID-19, enrolled during active disease.

This chain joins TRBV4-2 and TRBJ1-4; 7 bases are shared with TRBD1. J lost 4 bases, V lost 5 bases, and 7 bases had no gene match. The CDR3 is 15 amino acids. The V gene's germline CDR1 is LGHNA and CDR2 YNFKEQ. The CDR3 nucleotides read TGTGCCAGCAGCGAAAGGGGGCAGGGTAATGAAAAACTGTTTTTT. It is translated as CASSERGQGNEKLFF.

The chain joins TRBV5-1 to TRBJ2-1; TRBD1 might be the D (6 bases). The CDR3 extends over 13 amino acids. The ends were cut back, 0 bases at V and 8 bases at J, with 9 bases in the middle. CDR1 is SGHRS and CDR2 is YFSETQ in the germline V gene. CDR3 DNA sequence: TGCGCCAGCAGCTTGGGCAACAGGGATGAGCAGTTCTTC. It translates to CASSLGNRDEQFF.

The chain has TRBV2 and TRBJ2-5, with a tentative D call TRBD1 (5 bases). Germline-derived CDR1 and CDR2 are SNHLY and FYNNEI. V dropped 2 bases and J dropped 2 bases, with 9 bases sitting between them. The CDR3 extends over 14 amino acids. This chain's CDR3 is CASSEQGTQETQYF. The CDR3 nucleotides read TGTGCCAGCAGTGAACAGGGTACACAAGAGACCCAGTACTTC.

This rearrangement joins TRBV4-2 to TRBJ1-2; tentative D call: TRBD1 (6 bases). This CDR3 spans 15 amino acids. Germline V gives CDR1 LGHNA, CDR2 YNFKEQ. The V gene lost 0 bases and the J gene lost 1 base, with 9 bases spanning the gap. The CDR3 region has the DNA TGTGCCAGCAGCCAAGATCAGGGGCGTAACTATGGCTACACCTTC. It yields the protein CASSQDQGRNYGYTF.

The V call is TRBV5-1, the J call TRBJ2-1, with 7 bases lining up with TRBD2. The V gene's germline CDR1 is SGHRS and CDR2 YFSETQ. The V gene end was trimmed by 0 bases and the J gene end by 1 base; junction bases not matched to a gene: 4. The CDR3 runs 16 residues. The CDR3 DNA reads TGCGCCAGCAGCTTGGATGTGGGAGGGTCCTACAATGAGCAGTTCTTC. This gives the protein CASSLDVGGSYNEQFF.

CDR3 coding DNA: TGTGCCAGCAGCCCGTCCTCGGTTCGGGTTCAGCCCCAGCATTTT. Translating gives CASSPSSVRVQPQHF. The rearrangement uses TRBV6-5 and TRBJ1-5; no clear D gene. Germline V gives CDR1 MNHEY, CDR2 SVGAGI. This CDR3 spans 15 amino acids. The V end was cut by 6 bases, the J end by 6 bases, with 18 bases between.

The chain is built from TRBV21-1 and TRBJ1-2; the table assigns TRBD1, which was not confirmed against the DNA. TRBV21-1 is a known pseudogene. This CDR3 is built from 15 residues. The DNA of the CDR3 is TGTGCCAGCAGCAAAGTAAGGGGGCATGGATATGGCTACACCTTC. Its translation is CASSKVRGHGYGYTF.

This clone was seen a handful of times. This chain uses TRBV7-9 with TRBJ2-7; 10 bases are a match to TRBD2. There are 16 residues in the CDR3. CDR1 and CDR2 (germline): SEHNR, FQNEAQ (reference sequence). The V segment lost 5 bases and the J segment 0 bases; nucleotides outside the gene matches: 7. DNA for the CDR3: TGTGCCAGCAGCCGTGGACTAGCGGTTCTCTCCTACGAGCAGTACTTC. Its translation is CASSRGLAVLSYEQYF.

The V and J genes are TRBV3-1 (or the pseudogene TRBV3-2) and TRBJ2-7; D call uncertain. Trimming stripped 7 bases from V and 3 bases from J, with 16 bases between. This CDR3 comprises 14 residues. Germline assignment: CDR1 LGHDT and CDR2 YNNKEL (reference sequence). The CDR3 DNA follows: TGTGCCAGCACCCCCCCCGGTCCCCTCTACGAGCAGTACTTC. Its protein is CASTPPGPLYEQYF.

As DNA, the CDR3 is TGTGCCACCAGTGATGTGACTAGGGGGCTTCGGACCGGGGAGCTGTTTTTT. This encodes CATSDVTRGLRTGELFF. This chain connects TRBV24-1 to TRBJ2-2; TRBD1 might be the D (7 bases). The CDR3 covers 17 residues. The germline gives CDR1 KGHDR, CDR2 SFDVKD. Trimming cost V 3 bases and J 5 bases, with 18 bases left between them.

The chain carries TRBV6-6 and TRBJ2-1; 9 nucleotides line up with TRBD1. This CDR3 is 14 amino acids long. Germline-derived CDR1 and CDR2 are MNHNY and SVGAGI (reference sequence). The V segment lost 4 bases and the J segment 6 bases; nucleotides outside the gene matches: 4. Here the CDR3 DNA reads TGTGCCAGCAGTTCCCAGGGACAGGGCAATGAGCAGTTCTTC. Its translation: CASSSQGQGNEQFF.

The chain couples TRBV6-6 to TRBJ1-4; D ambiguous. This CDR3 comprises 16 residues. V was cut by 5 bases and J by 7 bases, with 20 bases left in between. Germline V CDR1 and CDR2: MNHNY, SVGAGI (reference sequence). CDR3 in DNA: TGTGCCAGCAGTCGCCGGGTTGGTTCTGACCTTGAAAAACTGTTTTTT. This translates into CASSRRVGSDLEKLFF.

J is TRBJ1-2 and V is TRBV27, with 9 bases fitting TRBD1. Per germline, CDR1 MNHEY and CDR2 SMNVEV (reference sequence). The trim removed 6 bases at V and 4 bases at J, leaving 6 bases unmatched. There are 14 residues in the CDR3. The CDR3 sequence: CASRPTGGSYGYTF. The CDR3 DNA follows: TGTGCCAGCAGACCAACAGGGGGCAGCTATGGCTACACCTTC.

The rearrangement links TRBV29-1 to TRBJ2-7, with 8 bases aligning to TRBD2. Per the germline V gene, CDR1 is SQVTM and CDR2 is ANQGSEA. The CDR3 contains 13 residues. Trimming at V came to 2 bases and at J to 4 bases, leaving 4 bases not matched to a gene. CDR3: CSVEPPGGYEQYF. CDR3 nucleotides: TGCAGCGTTGAACCCCCGGGGGGGTACGAGCAGTACTTC.

V is TRBV19 and J is TRBJ2-7; TRBD2 might be the D (5 bases). V lost 5 bases to trimming and J lost 4 bases, with 15 bases between them. Germline V lookup: CDR1 LNHDA, CDR2 SQIVND (reference sequence). There are 14 residues in the CDR3. The CDR3 loop reads CASSAGLYPYEQYF. The CDR3, as DNA: TGTGCCAGTAGTGCTGGACTGTACCCTTACGAGCAGTACTTC. Drawing the rest from reference TRBV19 and TRBJ2-7, the complete variable domain is DGGITQSPKYLFRKEGQNVTLSCEQNLNHDAMYWYRQDPGQGLRLIYYSQIVNDFQKGDIAEGYSVSREKKESFPLTVTSAQKNPTAFYLCASSAGLYPYEQYFGPGTRLTVT.